The source of this T cell receptor (beta chain) is a study of post-analysis software for immune sequencing data. At the level of the study: Secondary progressive, relapsing-remitting and progressive-relapsing multiple sclerosis were among the included disease courses. Study-level points and caveats: Among multiple sclerosis patients, normalized Chao1 diversity was significantly below that of controls. TRBV5-6, TRBV5-1 and TRBV20-1 were among several TRBV segments more frequent in patients than controls.

Trimming pared 0 bases from V and 1 base from J, leaving 11 bases between. The CDR3 is 16 residues long. Germline loops: CDR1 MNHEY, CDR2 SVGAGI. Worth noting for this clonotype: Its antigen is undetermined.

cDNA libraries for TCR beta contained unique molecular identifiers. TCRdb reprocessed the PCR reads with MiXCR, giving one entry per CDR3 protein. The sample has 750,000 to 950,000 distinct CDR3 sequences, roughly 50% seen once. Sequenced: blood. This chain joins TRBV6-5 and TRBJ2-3, with D possibly TRBD1 on 5 matching bases. The TCR was taken from a girl under 18 with multiple sclerosis. The CDR3 bases are TGTGCCAGCAGTTACTCTTACCCAGGGTGCACAGATACGCAGTATTTT. This gives the protein CASSYSYPGCTDTQYF.